The rows below give T cell receptor beta chains drawn from one sample of a study of shared clonotypes between healthy human individuals. The repertoire was sequenced with immunoSEQ multiplex PCR; TCRdb's copy has only in-frame clones and lacks some. The sample contains 2 million to 2.5 million clones, approximately 94% of which appear only once. The sample consisted of naive CD8+ T cells sorted from blood. The receptors come from a man between 18 and 29 years old in good health. CDR3s include the opening cysteine and the closing phenylalanine or tryptophan. A D gene is named only where the DNA matches it firmly. Not every row has a clone size; where given, it reads once, few, many or a size class.

CDR3 protein: CASSLEFGETQYF; CDR3 DNA: TGTGCCAGCTCACTAGAATTCGGGGAGACCCAGTACTTC; J gene: TRBJ2-5; D gene: -; clone size: -; V gene: TRBV18
CDR3 protein: CASSLRFGIQETQYF; CDR3 DNA: TGTGCCAGCAGTTTAAGGTTCGGGATCCAAGAGACCCAGTACTTC; J gene: TRBJ2-5; D gene: -; clone size: -; V gene: TRBV27
CDR3 protein: CASSLGSAGELFF; CDR3 DNA: TGTGCCAGCAGCTTAGGGTCGGCCGGGGAGCTGTTTTTT; J gene: TRBJ2-2; D gene: -; clone size: once; V gene: TRBV7-9
CDR3 protein: CASSLWQNTGELFF; CDR3 DNA: TGTGCCAGCAGCTTGTGGCAAAACACCGGGGAGCTGTTTTTT; J gene: TRBJ2-2; D gene: -; clone size: -; V gene: TRBV7-9
CDR3 protein: CASTPGFLGDTQYF; CDR3 DNA: TGTGCCAGCACCCCGGGATTTCTGGGAGATACGCAGTATTTT; J gene: TRBJ2-3; D gene: -; clone size: -; V gene: TRBV27
CDR3 protein: CASSLVSGVGLGEQYF; CDR3 DNA: TGTGCCAGCAGCTTAGTTTCTGGGGTCGGTTTGGGGGAGCAGTACTTC; J gene: TRBJ2-7; D gene: -; clone size: -; V gene: TRBV13
CDR3 protein: CASFAGQGITDTQYF; CDR3 DNA: TGCGCCAGCTTCGCTGGACAGGGGATAACAGATACGCAGTATTTT; J gene: TRBJ2-3; D gene: TRBD1; clone size: -; V gene: TRBV5-1
CDR3 protein: CASSSSSTGVGYEQYF; CDR3 DNA: TGTGCCAGCAGCTCTTCGTCCACAGGAGTAGGCTACGAGCAGTACTTC; J gene: TRBJ2-7; D gene: -; clone size: -; V gene: TRBV7-9
CDR3 protein: CASSLLGGSSTEAFF; CDR3 DNA: TGTGCCAGCAGCTTACTCGGAGGGTCGAGCACTGAAGCTTTCTTT; J gene: TRBJ1-1; D gene: -; clone size: once; V gene: TRBV11-2
CDR3 protein: CASSLTGLAGSVEQYF; CDR3 DNA: TGCGCCAGCAGCCTCACGGGACTAGCGGGATCCGTCGAGCAGTACTTC; J gene: TRBJ2-7; D gene: TRBD2; clone size: -; V gene: TRBV4-1
CDR3 protein: CASSPGVGGNQPQHF; CDR3 DNA: TGTGCCAGCAGCCCCGGGGTAGGGGGCAATCAGCCCCAGCATTTT; J gene: TRBJ1-5; D gene: -; clone size: -; V gene: TRBV6-6
CDR3 protein: CASSPGGPYRGETGELFF; CDR3 DNA: TGTGCCAGCAGCCCCGGCGGTCCCTACAGGGGAGAGACCGGGGAGCTGTTTTTT; J gene: TRBJ2-2; D gene: TRBD1; clone size: once; V gene: TRBV11-3
CDR3 protein: CAIAKETQYF; CDR3 DNA: TGTGCCATTGCGAAGGAGACCCAGTACTTC; J gene: TRBJ2-5; D gene: -; clone size: -; V gene: TRBV2
CDR3 protein: CASSQGQGLSPLHF; CDR3 DNA: TGTGCCAGCAGCCAGGGACAGGGTTTGTCACCCCTCCACTTT; J gene: TRBJ1-6; D gene: TRBD1; clone size: few; V gene: TRBV27
CDR3 protein: CASSPSTGDGYNEQFF; CDR3 DNA: TGTGCTAGCAGCCCCTCCACAGGAGACGGGTACAATGAGCAGTTCTTC; J gene: TRBJ2-1; D gene: -; clone size: -; V gene: TRBV7-7
CDR3 protein: CASSLSAGEGPYEQYF; CDR3 DNA: TGTGCCAGCAGCTTGTCCGCCGGGGAGGGACCCTACGAGCAGTACTTC; J gene: TRBJ2-7; D gene: TRBD2; clone size: once; V gene: TRBV7-3
CDR3 protein: CASSLDSQETQYF; CDR3 DNA: TGTGCCAGCAGCCTTGACAGCCAAGAGACCCAGTACTTC; J gene: TRBJ2-5; D gene: -; clone size: -; V gene: TRBV5-4